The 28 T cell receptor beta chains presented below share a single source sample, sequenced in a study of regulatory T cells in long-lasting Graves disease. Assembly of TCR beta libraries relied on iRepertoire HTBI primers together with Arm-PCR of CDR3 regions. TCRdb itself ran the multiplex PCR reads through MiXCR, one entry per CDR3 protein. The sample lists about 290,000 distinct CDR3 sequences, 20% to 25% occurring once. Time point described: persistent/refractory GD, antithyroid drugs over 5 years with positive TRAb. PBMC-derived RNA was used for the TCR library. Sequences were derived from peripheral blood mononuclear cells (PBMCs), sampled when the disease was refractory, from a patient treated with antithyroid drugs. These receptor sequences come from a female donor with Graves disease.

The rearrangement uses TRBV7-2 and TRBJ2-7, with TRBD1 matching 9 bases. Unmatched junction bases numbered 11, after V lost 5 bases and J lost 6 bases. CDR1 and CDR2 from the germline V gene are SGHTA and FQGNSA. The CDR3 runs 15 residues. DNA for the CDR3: TGTGCCAGCAGCCCACAGGGGGCCGGAGAACGCGAGCAGTACTTC. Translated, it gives CASSPQGAGEREQYF.

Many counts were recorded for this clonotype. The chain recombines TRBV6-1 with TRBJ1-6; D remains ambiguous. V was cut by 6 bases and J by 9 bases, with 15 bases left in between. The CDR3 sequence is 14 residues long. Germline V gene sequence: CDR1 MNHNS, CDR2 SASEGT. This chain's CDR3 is CASSTVESSSPLHF. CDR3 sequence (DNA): TGTGCCAGCAGCACCGTTGAGAGCAGTTCACCCCTCCACTTT.

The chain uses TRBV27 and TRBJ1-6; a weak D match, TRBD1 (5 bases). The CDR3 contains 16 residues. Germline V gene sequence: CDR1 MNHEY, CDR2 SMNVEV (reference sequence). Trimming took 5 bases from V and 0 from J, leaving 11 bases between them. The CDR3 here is CASSQRQSSYNSPLHF. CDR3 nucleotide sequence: TGTGCCAGCAGTCAAAGACAGAGCTCCTATAATTCACCCCTCCACTTT.

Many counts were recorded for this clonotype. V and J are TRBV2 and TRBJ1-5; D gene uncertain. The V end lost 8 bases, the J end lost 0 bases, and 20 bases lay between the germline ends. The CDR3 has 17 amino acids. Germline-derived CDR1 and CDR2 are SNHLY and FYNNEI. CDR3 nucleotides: TGTGCCAGCCGTCGTGAGACACGCTCATATAGCAATCAGCCCCAGCATTTT. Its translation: CASRRETRSYSNQPQHF.

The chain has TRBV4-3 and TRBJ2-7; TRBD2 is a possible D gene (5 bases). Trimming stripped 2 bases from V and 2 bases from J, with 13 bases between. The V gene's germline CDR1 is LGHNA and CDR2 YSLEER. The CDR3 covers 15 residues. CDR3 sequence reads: CASSQSRDSAYEQYF. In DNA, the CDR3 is TGCGCCAGCAGCCAATCCCGGGATTCCGCCTACGAGCAGTACTTC.

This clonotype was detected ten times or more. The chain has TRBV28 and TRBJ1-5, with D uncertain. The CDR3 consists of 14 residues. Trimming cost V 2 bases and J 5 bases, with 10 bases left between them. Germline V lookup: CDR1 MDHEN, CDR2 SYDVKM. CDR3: CASSLNGPDQPQHF. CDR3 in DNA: TGTGCCAGCAGTTTAAACGGCCCCGATCAGCCCCAGCATTTT.

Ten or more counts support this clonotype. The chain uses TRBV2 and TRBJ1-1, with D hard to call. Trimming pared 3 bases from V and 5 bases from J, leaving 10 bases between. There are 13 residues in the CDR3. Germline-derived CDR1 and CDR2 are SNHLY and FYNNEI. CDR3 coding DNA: TGTGCCAGCAGTGATCTGGCCCAGACTGAAGCTTTCTTT. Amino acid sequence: CASSDLAQTEAFF.

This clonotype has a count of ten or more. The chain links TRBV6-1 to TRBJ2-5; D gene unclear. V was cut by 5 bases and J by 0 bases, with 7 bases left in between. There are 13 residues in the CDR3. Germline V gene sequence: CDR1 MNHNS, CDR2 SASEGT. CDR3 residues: CASSIVYQETQYF. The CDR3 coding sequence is TGTGCCAGCAGTATAGTGTACCAAGAGACCCAGTACTTC.

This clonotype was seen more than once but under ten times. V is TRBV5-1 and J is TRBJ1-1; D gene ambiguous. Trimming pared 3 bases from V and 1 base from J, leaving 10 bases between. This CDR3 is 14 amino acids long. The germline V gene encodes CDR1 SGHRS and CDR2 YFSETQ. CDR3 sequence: CASSSYSGNTEAFF. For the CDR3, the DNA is TGCGCCAGCAGCTCTTATTCGGGGAACACTGAAGCTTTCTTT.

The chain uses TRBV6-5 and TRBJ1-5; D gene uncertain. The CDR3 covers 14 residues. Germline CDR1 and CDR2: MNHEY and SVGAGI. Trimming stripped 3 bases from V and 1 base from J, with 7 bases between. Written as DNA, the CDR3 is TGTGCCAGCAGTTATGTCAGGAGCAATCAGCCCCAGCATTTT. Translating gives CASSYVRSNQPQHF.

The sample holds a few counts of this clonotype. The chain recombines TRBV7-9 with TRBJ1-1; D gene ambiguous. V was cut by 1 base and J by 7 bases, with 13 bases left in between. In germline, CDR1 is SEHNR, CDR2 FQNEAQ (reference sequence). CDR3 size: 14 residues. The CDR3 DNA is TGTGCCAGCAGCTTAGTTCGAGGGAAATTTGAAGCTTTCTTT. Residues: CASSLVRGKFEAFF.

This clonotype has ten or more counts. The CDR3 DNA reads as TGTGCCAGCAGGGCCGGGACAGGGAGATCCTACGAGCAGTACTTC. This encodes CASRAGTGRSYEQYF. The chain uses TRBV2 and TRBJ2-7; TRBD1 matches at 9 bases. In germline, CDR1 is SNHLY, CDR2 FYNNEI. Trimming removed 6 bases from V and 1 base from J; junction bases left unmatched: 7. The CDR3 covers 15 residues.

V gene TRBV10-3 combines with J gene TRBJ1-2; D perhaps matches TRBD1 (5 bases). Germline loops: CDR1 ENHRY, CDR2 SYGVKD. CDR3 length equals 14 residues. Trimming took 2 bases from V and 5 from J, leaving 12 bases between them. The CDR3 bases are TGTGCCATCAGTGAGGGACATAGTGGGTATGGCTACACCTTC. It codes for CAISEGHSGYGYTF.

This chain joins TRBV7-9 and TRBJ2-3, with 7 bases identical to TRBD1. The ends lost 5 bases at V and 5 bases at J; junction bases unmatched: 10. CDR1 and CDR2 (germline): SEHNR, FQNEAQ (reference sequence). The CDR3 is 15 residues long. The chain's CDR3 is CASSASGRQGDTQYF. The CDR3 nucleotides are TGTGCCAGCAGCGCCTCGGGAAGACAGGGAGATACGCAGTATTTT.

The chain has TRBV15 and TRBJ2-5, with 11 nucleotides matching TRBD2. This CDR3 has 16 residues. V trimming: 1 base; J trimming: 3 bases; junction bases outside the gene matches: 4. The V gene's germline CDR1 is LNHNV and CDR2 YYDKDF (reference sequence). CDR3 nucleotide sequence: TGTGCCACCAGCAGAGGGTTGGGACTAGCGGAAGAGACCCAGTACTTC. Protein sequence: CATSRGLGLAEETQYF. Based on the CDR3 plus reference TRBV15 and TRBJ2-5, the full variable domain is DAMVIQNPRYQVTQFGKPVTLSCSQTLNHNVMYWYQQKSSQAPKLLFHYYDKDFNNEADTPDNFQSRRPNTSFCFLDIRSPGLGDTAMYLCATSRGLGLAEETQYFGPGTRLLVL.

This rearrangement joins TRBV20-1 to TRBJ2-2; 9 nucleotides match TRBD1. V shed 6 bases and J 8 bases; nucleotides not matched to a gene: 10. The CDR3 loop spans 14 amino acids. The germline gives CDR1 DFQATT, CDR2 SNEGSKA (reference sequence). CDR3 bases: TGCAGTGCCCAAGGGACAGGGATTGCTGGGGAGCTGTTTTTT. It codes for CSAQGTGIAGELFF.

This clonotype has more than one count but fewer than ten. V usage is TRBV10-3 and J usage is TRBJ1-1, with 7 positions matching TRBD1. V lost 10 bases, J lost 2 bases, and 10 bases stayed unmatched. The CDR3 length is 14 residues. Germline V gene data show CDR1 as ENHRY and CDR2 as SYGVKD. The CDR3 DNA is TGTGCCAGCTCCTTTGACAGGGACAACACTGAAGCTTTCTTT. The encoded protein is CASSFDRDNTEAFF.

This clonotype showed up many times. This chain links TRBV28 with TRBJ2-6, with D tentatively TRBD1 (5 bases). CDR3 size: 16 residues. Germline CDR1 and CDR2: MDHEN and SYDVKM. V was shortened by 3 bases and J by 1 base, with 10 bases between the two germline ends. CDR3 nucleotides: TGTGCCAGCAGTTTTCCAGGGCTTTCTGGGGCCAACGTCCTGACTTTC. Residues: CASSFPGLSGANVLTF.

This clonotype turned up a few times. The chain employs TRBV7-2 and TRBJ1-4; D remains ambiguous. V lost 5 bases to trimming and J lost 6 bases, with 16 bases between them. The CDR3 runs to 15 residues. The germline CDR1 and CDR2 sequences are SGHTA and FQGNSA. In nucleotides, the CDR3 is TGTGCCAGCAGCGTCTTTAGGGAACCAGATGAAAAACTGTTTTTT. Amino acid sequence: CASSVFREPDEKLFF.

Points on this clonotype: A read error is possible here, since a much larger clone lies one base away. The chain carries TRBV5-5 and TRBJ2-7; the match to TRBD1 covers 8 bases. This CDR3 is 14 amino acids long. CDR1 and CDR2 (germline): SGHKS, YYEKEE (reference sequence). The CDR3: CASSLYDRGYGQYF. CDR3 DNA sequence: TGTGCCAGCAGCTTGTATGACAGGGGCTACGGGCAGTACTTC.

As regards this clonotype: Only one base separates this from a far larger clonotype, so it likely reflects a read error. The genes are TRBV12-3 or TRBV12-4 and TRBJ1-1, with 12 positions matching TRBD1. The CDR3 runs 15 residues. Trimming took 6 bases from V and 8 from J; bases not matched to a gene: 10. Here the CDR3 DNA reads TGTGCCAGCAGACAGGGACAGGGGGCAGCTGACGAAGCTTTCTTT. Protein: CASRQGQGAADEAFF.

CDR3 in amino acids: CASSPRTGTITPLGYEQYF. The CDR3, as DNA: TGTGCCAGCAGTCCTCGGACAGGGACGATTACCCCACTAGGGTACGAGCAGTACTTC. The gene calls are TRBV27 and TRBJ2-7; TRBD1 aligns across 8 bases. The CDR3 sequence is 19 residues long. The germline CDR1 and CDR2 sequences are MNHEY and SMNVEV (reference sequence). V lost 5 bases, J lost 4 bases, and 22 bases stayed unmatched.

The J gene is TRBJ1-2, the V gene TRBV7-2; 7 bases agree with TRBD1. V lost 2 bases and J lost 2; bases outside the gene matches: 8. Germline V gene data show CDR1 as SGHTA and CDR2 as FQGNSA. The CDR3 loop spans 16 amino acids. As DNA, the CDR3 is TGTGCCAGCAGCTTAACTGGGACAGTTCCCAACTATGGCTACACCTTC. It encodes CASSLTGTVPNYGYTF.

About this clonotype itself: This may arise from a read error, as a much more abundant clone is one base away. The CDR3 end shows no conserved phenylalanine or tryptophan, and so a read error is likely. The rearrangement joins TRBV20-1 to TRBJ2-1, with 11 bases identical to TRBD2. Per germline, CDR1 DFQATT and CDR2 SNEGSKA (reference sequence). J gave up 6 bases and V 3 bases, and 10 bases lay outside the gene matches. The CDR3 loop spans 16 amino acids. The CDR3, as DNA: TGCAGTGCTAGGACACATAGCGGGAGGGGGACCAATGAGCAGTTCCTC. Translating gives CSARTHSGRGTNEQFL.

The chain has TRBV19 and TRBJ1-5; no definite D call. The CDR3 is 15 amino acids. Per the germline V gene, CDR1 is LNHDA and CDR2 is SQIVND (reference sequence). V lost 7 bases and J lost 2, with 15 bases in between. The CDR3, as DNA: TGTGCCAGTAACTCGGCGGCCTCAGGCAATCAGCCCCAGCATTTT. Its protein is CASNSAASGNQPQHF.

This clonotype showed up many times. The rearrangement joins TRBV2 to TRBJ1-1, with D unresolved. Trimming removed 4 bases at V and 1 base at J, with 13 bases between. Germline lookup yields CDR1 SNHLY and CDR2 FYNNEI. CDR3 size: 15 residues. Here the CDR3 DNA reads TGTGCCAGCAGTGGGGAGGGAGTCCCGAACACTGAAGCTTTCTTT. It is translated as CASSGEGVPNTEAFF.

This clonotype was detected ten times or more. The CDR3 sequence is CASSLDTEAFF. In DNA, the CDR3 is TGTGCCAGCAGTTTGGACACTGAAGCTTTCTTT. V is TRBV28 and J is TRBJ1-1, with no clear D. Per the germline V gene, CDR1 is MDHEN and CDR2 is SYDVKM. V lost 3 bases, J lost 3 bases, and 2 bases lay in between. The CDR3 has 11 residues.

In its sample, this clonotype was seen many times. For the CDR3, the DNA is TGTGCCAGCAGTGTCGCCGGGACTGACGTCTACGAGCAGTACTTC. Translated, it gives CASSVAGTDVYEQYF. The rearrangement links TRBV28 to TRBJ2-7, with D possibly matching TRBD2 (6 bases). This CDR3 has 15 residues. CDR1 is MDHEN and CDR2 is SYDVKM in the germline V gene. V was cut by 5 bases and J by 3 bases, with 17 bases left in between. The full variable domain, completed using reference TRBV28 and TRBJ2-7, is DVKVTQSSRYLVKRTGEKVFLECVQDMDHENMFWYRQDPGLGLRLIYFSYDVKMKEKGDIPEGYSVSREKKERFSLILESASTNQTSMYLCASSVAGTDVYEQYFGPGTRLTVT.